Listed here are 9 T cell receptor beta chains from one sample, sequenced in a study of blood T cell repertoires in COVID-19. Clones were read by immunoSEQ multiplex PCR, and TCRdb kept only the in-frame ones, dropping some. This sample yields roughly 230,000 clones, of which about four fifths are seen a single time; about 3.3% belongs to the top ten. Material for sequencing was PBMCs or T cells enriched from blood (not recorded which). These receptors originate from a woman aged 60-75 years who had recovered from COVID-19.

V is TRBV19 and J is TRBJ2-5; TRBD1 matches at 9 bases. CDR1 is LNHDA, CDR2 SQIVND, per germline (reference sequence). The CDR3 is made up of 15 amino acids. The V and J ends lost 3 bases and 4 bases, in that order; junction bases with no gene match: 6. The chain's CDR3 is CASSMGTGWGETQYF. In DNA form, the CDR3 reads TGTGCCAGTAGTATGGGGACAGGGTGGGGAGAGACCCAGTACTTC.

The CDR3 DNA is TGTGCCTCAGTCCAGGGGCCTAACACCGGGGAGCTGTTTTTT. As protein: CASVQGPNTGELFF. The chain carries TRBV19 and TRBJ2-2, with D possibly TRBD1 on 6 matching bases. Germline V gene sequence: CDR1 LNHDA, CDR2 SQIVND (reference sequence). V shed 11 bases and J shed 2 bases, with 15 bases lying between them. The CDR3 is made up of 14 amino acids.

The CDR3 region has the DNA TGTGCCAGCAATTTGGGACAGGGGGCAAATGAGCAGTTCTTC. Amino acids: CASNLGQGANEQFF. V gene TRBV6-5 combines with J gene TRBJ2-1, with 12 bases matching TRBD1. The junction had 5 bases not matched to a gene; V was cut back by 7 bases and J by 7 bases. Germline CDR1 and CDR2: MNHEY and SVGAGI. The length of the CDR3 is 14 residues.

This sequence joins TRBV5-1 and TRBJ2-3; 9 nucleotides agree with TRBD1. The CDR3 is made up of 16 amino acids. The trim removed 2 bases at V and 2 bases at J, leaving 6 bases unmatched. CDR1 is SGHRS and CDR2 is YFSETQ in the germline V gene. The CDR3 DNA is TGCGCCAGCAGCTTCGCCGGGACAGGGAACACAGATACGCAGTATTTT. Its protein product is CASSFAGTGNTDTQYF.

The chain couples TRBV7-8 to TRBJ2-5, with 7 bases that match TRBD2. In germline, CDR1 is SGHVS, CDR2 FQNEAQ. The CDR3 loop spans 15 amino acids. The V and J ends lost 7 bases and 3 bases, in that order; junction bases with no gene match: 11. In nucleotides, the CDR3 is TGTGCCAGCAAGGAGCGGGGTTCTAGAAAAGAGACCCAGTACTTC. Translated, it gives CASKERGSRKETQYF. Drawing the rest from reference TRBV7-8 and TRBJ2-5, the complete variable domain is GAGVSQSPRYKVAKRGQDVALRCDPISGHVSLFWYQQALGQGPEFLTYFQNEAQLDKSGLPSDRFFAERPEGSVSTLKIQRTQQEDSAVYLCASKERGSRKETQYFGPGTRLLVL.

The V and J genes are TRBV13 and TRBJ2-1, with TRBD1 as a possible D gene (6 bases). The CDR3 covers 14 residues. Germline CDR1 and CDR2: PRHDT and FYEKMQ (reference sequence). The V end was cut by 10 bases, the J end by 8 bases, with 21 bases between. In nucleotides, the CDR3 is TGTGCCATCCGAAATTACACAGGGTTGCATGAGCAGTTCTTC. Protein product: CAIRNYTGLHEQFF.

The rearrangement uses TRBV28 and TRBJ1-2; tentative D call: TRBD1 (5 bases). The CDR3 runs to 13 residues. Germline V gene data show CDR1 as MDHEN and CDR2 as SYDVKM. V was trimmed by 6 bases and J by 4 bases, leaving 12 bases between them. In DNA, the CDR3 is TGTGCCAGCAGAACAGGACCGATCTATGGCTACACCTTC. Protein sequence: CASRTGPIYGYTF.

V is TRBV9 and J is TRBJ2-2; 9 bases fit TRBD1. This CDR3 is built from 16 residues. J lost 6 bases, V lost 0 bases, and 6 bases had no gene match. Germline CDR1 and CDR2: SGDLS and YYNGEE. The CDR3 region has the DNA TGTGCCAGCAGCGTAGAAGGGACAGGGTACTCCGGGGAGCTGTTTTTT. Its translation: CASSVEGTGYSGELFF.

The chain employs TRBV6-1 and TRBJ1-2; 10 nucleotides agree with TRBD1. V was clipped by 4 bases and J by 4 bases; unmatched bases: 9. The length of the CDR3 is 16 residues. Per the germline V gene, CDR1 is MNHNS and CDR2 is SASEGT. This chain's CDR3 is CASSVHGTGESYGYTF. In DNA form, the CDR3 reads TGTGCCAGCAGTGTACATGGGACAGGGGAATCCTATGGCTACACCTTC.